This entry lists 8 T cell receptor beta chains sequenced from one sample in a study of PD-1 blockade in classical Hodgkin lymphoma. TCRdb keeps only in-frame clones here, not all; method: immunoSEQ multiplex PCR. Of approximately 44,000 clones in the sample, 55% to 75% were seen once. Every patient experienced relapse after autologous stem cell transplantation, and brentuximab vedotin exposure varied. The specimen was peripheral blood mononuclear cells (PBMCs), collected at baseline. The receptor set was obtained from a human donor with classical Hodgkin lymphoma.

CDR3 residues: CASSQGVGRVEAFF. CDR3 nucleotide sequence: TGTGCCAGCAGCCAAGGGGTGGGGAGGGTAGAAGCTTTCTTT. This chain uses TRBV4-2 with TRBJ1-1; D is unresolved. The CDR3 spans 14 residues. From germline, CDR1 is LGHNA and CDR2 YNFKEQ. The V gene lost 1 base and the J gene lost 8 bases, with 14 bases spanning the gap.

This clone was counted between two and nine times. This sequence joins TRBV7-7 and TRBJ2-5; 13 nucleotides align to TRBD2. J lost 7 bases, V lost 5 bases, and 10 bases had no gene match. This CDR3 has 16 residues. The germline V gene encodes CDR1 SSHAT and CDR2 FNYEAQ (reference sequence). CDR3 in DNA: TGTGCCAGCAGCCCCGGACTAGCGGGGGATTTGGGGACCCAGTACTTC. The encoded protein is CASSPGLAGDLGTQYF.

The CDR3 DNA reads TGTGCCAGTAGTTTAATAGCCGGGGAGCTGTTTTTT. This codes for CASSLIAGELFF. V usage is TRBV19 and J usage is TRBJ2-2; D remains ambiguous. V was cut by 5 bases and J by 6 bases, with 7 bases left in between. CDR3 size: 12 residues. The germline CDR1 and CDR2 sequences are LNHDA and SQIVND (reference sequence).

The chain combines TRBV27 with TRBJ1-5; 12 bases align to TRBD1. V lost 4 bases and J lost 7; bases outside the gene matches: 5. The CDR3 runs to 15 residues. The germline V gene has CDR1 MNHEY and CDR2 SMNVEV (reference sequence). CDR3 sequence: CASSSGTGGIQPQHF. In DNA, the CDR3 is TGTGCCAGCAGTTCGGGGACAGGGGGCATACAGCCCCAGCATTTT.

The V gene is TRBV5-5, the J gene TRBJ2-2; 8 nucleotides match TRBD2. In germline, CDR1 is SGHKS, CDR2 YYEKEE (reference sequence). The ends lost 5 bases at V and 6 bases at J; junction bases unmatched: 12. The CDR3 contains 16 residues. The CDR3 spells CASSPREGRMAGELFF. The CDR3, as DNA: TGTGCCAGCAGTCCACGGGAGGGGAGGATGGCCGGGGAGCTGTTTTTT.

The CDR3 loop reads CASSLGGVGELFF. DNA of the CDR3: TGTGCCAGCTCCCTAGGGGGGGTCGGGGAGCTGTTTTTT. The chain recombines TRBV9 with TRBJ2-2; possibly TRBD2 for D (7 bases). The CDR3 contains 13 residues. CDR1 SGDLS and CDR2 YYNGEE come from the germline V gene. The ends were cut back, 7 bases at V and 7 bases at J, with 14 bases in the middle.

As regards this clone: This sample also contains other DNA sequences that code for the same CDR3. This rearrangement joins TRBV6-5 to TRBJ1-2, with TRBD1 identical over 10 bases. Germline lookup yields CDR1 MNHEY and CDR2 SVGAGI. The CDR3 covers 16 residues. V lost 0 bases to trimming and J lost 4 bases; unmatched junction nucleotides: 5. The CDR3 protein is CASSYSRTGGGYGYTF. The DNA for the CDR3 is TGTGCCAGCAGTTACTCGAGGACAGGGGGGGGCTATGGCTACACCTTC.

In its sample, this clone was seen a few times. The chain joins TRBV7-9 to TRBJ2-5; the D gene is possibly TRBD2 (5 bases). The ends were cut back, 2 bases at V and 4 bases at J, with 11 bases in the middle. Germline V lookup: CDR1 SEHNR, CDR2 FQNEAQ (reference sequence). The CDR3 spans 14 residues. The CDR3 DNA is TGTGCCAGCAGCTTACCTCGGGAAGGAGAGACCCAGTACTTC. It encodes CASSLPREGETQYF.